The clone carrying this T cell receptor beta chain was counted between two and nine times. The antigen is unknown. This specimen belongs to a study of T cell repertoires in cytomegalovirus infection. Study-level points and caveats: The study found HLA-C-restricted CMV-specific TCR beta clonotypes dominating the ex vivo response.

CDR3 length: 15 residues. Germline loops: CDR1 LNHDA, CDR2 SQIVND (reference sequence). Trimming cost V 7 bases and J 4 bases; bases outside gene matches: 10. MiXCR was run by TCRdb on the reads, yielding one entry per CDR3 protein. Among some 500,000 distinct CDR3 sequences, more than 30% were seen once, and the ten largest hold 17%. The sequence was obtained from a human donor in good health (CMV status not recorded). Some clones in this sample may be carry-over from other donors' samples. The chain joins TRBV19 to TRBJ2-5; 9 nucleotides match TRBD1. Sequencing was performed on cultured PBMCs, taken from culture after CMV antigen stimulation. CDR3 nucleotide sequence: TGTGCCAGTACTCAATCCGGGACAGGGTCAGAGACCCAGTACTTC. The encoded protein is CASTQSGTGSETQYF.